These 10 T cell receptor beta chains were all obtained from the same sample, sequenced in a study of regulatory T cells in long-lasting Graves disease. Researchers made TCR beta libraries by using iRepertoire HTBI primers and running Arm-PCR on CDR3 regions. TCRdb re-analysed the multiplex PCR reads in MiXCR, keeping a single row per CDR3 protein. The sample has about 520,000 distinct CDR3 sequences; around 12% are singletons. Stated time point: newly diagnosed GD, antithyroid drugs for less than 3 months. With RNA extracted from PBMCs as input, the TCR library was made. These same records also appear under a second study, on T cells in Graves' hyperthyroidism and ophthalmopathy.

The sequenced sample was peripheral blood mononuclear cells (PBMCs), obtained at new diagnosis, from a patient treated with antithyroid drugs. All receptors derive from a woman aged 25 to 39 with Graves disease.

At least ten counts were recorded for this clonotype. The chain is built from TRBV5-6 and TRBJ1-2, with TRBD1 matching 8 bases. The V and J ends lost 4 bases and 1 base, in that order; junction bases with no gene match: 6. The germline CDR1 and CDR2 sequences are SGHDT and YYEEEE. The CDR3 is made up of 15 amino acids. CDR3: CASSAGTGVNYGYTF. CDR3 nucleotide sequence: TGTGCCAGCAGCGCCGGGACAGGAGTTAACTATGGCTACACCTTC.

This clonotype has ten or more counts. The chain recombines TRBV6-1 with TRBJ1-3; 10 nucleotides align to TRBD1. Losses at the gene ends were 5 bases for V and 4 bases for J; bases not matched to a gene: 17. This CDR3 is built from 19 residues. CDR1 and CDR2 from the germline V gene are MNHNS and SASEGT. The CDR3 protein is CASSPSGTGEWVAGNTIYF. DNA of the CDR3: TGTGCCAGCAGTCCATCCGGGACAGGGGAATGGGTTGCAGGAAACACCATATATTTT.

In its sample, this clonotype was seen many times. This CDR3 is CASSLRLADTSQYF. In DNA, the CDR3 is TGTGCCAGCAGTTTACGGCTAGCGGATACATCGCAGTATTTT. The chain employs TRBV27 and TRBJ2-3, with 7 bases matching TRBD2. The CDR3 length is 14 residues. The germline CDR1 and CDR2 sequences are MNHEY and SMNVEV (reference sequence). Germline trimming cut 2 bases from V and 10 bases from J; bases unmatched to any gene: 9.

This clonotype was picked up many times. The chain employs TRBV2 and TRBJ1-2; D might be TRBD1 (5 bases). The CDR3 length is 14 residues. CDR1 is SNHLY, CDR2 FYNNEI, per germline. V dropped 4 bases and J dropped 8 bases, with 17 bases sitting between them. Written as DNA, the CDR3 is TGTGCCAGCAGTGGCTCCACTGACAGCCGGGGCTACACCTTC. Protein: CASSGSTDSRGYTF.

V is TRBV4-1 and J is TRBJ2-2; 10 bases fit TRBD2. V lost 3 bases and J lost 0; bases outside the gene matches: 7. CDR1 MGHRA and CDR2 YSYEKL come from the germline V gene. The CDR3 extends over 18 amino acids. CDR3 region: CASSQGLAGVANTGELFF. In DNA, the CDR3 is TGCGCCAGCAGCCAGGGGCTAGCGGGAGTCGCGAACACCGGGGAGCTGTTTTTT.

This clonotype showed up just a few times. The chain joins TRBV28 to TRBJ1-1; weak D call: TRBD1 (6 bases). V lost 4 bases, J lost 6 bases, and 12 bases lay in between. The germline V gene has CDR1 MDHEN and CDR2 SYDVKM. The CDR3 totals 13 residues. CDR3 protein: CASSSYRVPEAFF. The CDR3 nucleotides are TGTGCCAGCAGTTCGTACAGGGTTCCTGAAGCTTTCTTT.

This clonotype has at least ten counts. This chain connects TRBV18 to TRBJ1-4; D uncertain. The V gene lost 3 bases and the J gene lost 4 bases, with 12 bases spanning the gap. The CDR3 extends over 15 amino acids. Germline values: CDR1 KGHSH, CDR2 LQKENI. As DNA, the CDR3 is TGTGCCAGCTCACCGTCCGGCGGAGATAATGAAAAACTGTTTTTT. Encoded protein: CASSPSGGDNEKLFF. Supplemented by reference TRBV18 and TRBJ1-4, the full variable domain reads NAGVMQNPRHLVRRRGQEARLRCSPMKGHSHVYWYRQLPEEGLKFMVYLQKENIIDESGMPKERFSAEFPKEGPSILRIQQVVRGDSAAYFCASSPSGGDNEKLFFGSGTQLSVL.

The genes are TRBV7-3 and TRBJ2-1; D is ambiguous. Germline assignment: CDR1 SGHTA and CDR2 FQGTGA. The CDR3 is 13 amino acids. With 2 bases removed from V and 7 bases from J, the gap between germline ends came to 9 bases. The CDR3 DNA reads as TGTGCCAGCAGCTTAGATCCAGCAAATGAGCAGTTCTTC. Translating gives CASSLDPANEQFF.

Notes on this clonotype: A far larger clone is off by one base, so a read error is likely. The J gene is TRBJ2-4, the V gene TRBV27; D may correspond to TRBD1 or TRBD2 (5 bases each). Germline CDR1 MNHEY, CDR2 SMNVEV (reference sequence). CDR3 length: 14 residues. The CDR3 DNA follows: TGTGCCAGCAGCCCCCCGCTCAGGGATAATGAGCGGTTCTTC. Its protein is CASSPPLRDNERFF.

At least ten counts were recorded for this clonotype. This sequence joins TRBV7-3 and TRBJ2-1; 11 bases line up with TRBD2. V was pared by 0 bases and J by 8 bases, with 0 bases of the junction left unmatched. CDR3 length: 14 amino acids. The germline V gene has CDR1 SGHTA and CDR2 FQGTGA. CDR3 sequence: CASSLTLAGDEQFF. CDR3 DNA sequence: TGTGCCAGCAGCTTAACACTAGCGGGAGATGAGCAGTTCTTC.